These 31 T cell receptor beta chains came from one sample sequenced in a study of CD8+CD57+ T cells in acquired aplastic anemia. TCR beta VDJ combinations and CDR3 sequences were profiled from genomic DNA. TCRdb processed the reads anew with MiXCR; each CDR3 protein has one entry. The sample contains some 180,000 distinct CDR3 sequences, 40% to 55% of which appear only once. The sequencing input was sorted CD4+, CD8+, or CD8+CD57+ T cells (not recorded which) from PBMCs. The receptors here all came from a human donor in good health.

The genes are TRBV15 and TRBJ2-7; the D is unclear. The CDR3 spans 14 residues. V gave up 1 base and J gave up 0 bases, with 7 bases separating them. Germline lookup yields CDR1 LNHNV and CDR2 YYDKDF (reference sequence). This CDR3 is CATSRAVSSYEQYF. In nucleotides, the CDR3 is TGTGCCACCAGCAGAGCAGTGAGCTCCTACGAGCAGTACTTC.

The chain is built from TRBV30 and TRBJ1-1; D is unresolved. The germline CDR1 and CDR2 sequences are GTSNPN and SVGIG (reference sequence). This CDR3 is 14 amino acids long. Trimming pared 0 bases from V and 1 base from J, leaving 9 bases between. The CDR3 region has the DNA TGTGCCTGGAGTGTTGGTGGAGCGAACACTGAAGCTTTCTTT. This translates into CAWSVGGANTEAFF.

J is TRBJ2-7 and V is TRBV20-1, with 15 bases matching TRBD2. This CDR3 region has 15 residues. Germline lookup yields CDR1 DFQATT and CDR2 SNEGSKA (reference sequence). Germline trimming cut 6 bases from V and 2 bases from J; bases unmatched to any gene: 5. Written as DNA, the CDR3 is TGCAGTGCGGATGGGACTAGCGGGAGGACCTACGAGCAGTACTTC. Residues: CSADGTSGRTYEQYF.

The V and J genes are TRBV9 and TRBJ2-1; a possible D gene is TRBD2 (7 bases). CDR1 is SGDLS, CDR2 YYNGEE, per germline. The CDR3 is 17 residues long. The V and J ends lost 0 bases and 5 bases respectively, with 18 bases between them. CDR3 protein: CASSVVGGGAIDNEQFF. The CDR3 region has the DNA TGTGCCAGCAGCGTAGTGGGAGGGGGGGCGATCGACAATGAGCAGTTCTTC.

The table lists this clonotype with many counts. The J gene is TRBJ2-3, the V gene TRBV4-2; possibly TRBD2 for D (6 bases). V lost 0 bases, J lost 0 bases, and 13 bases lay in between. Germline CDR1 LGHNA, CDR2 YNFKEQ. The CDR3 extends over 17 amino acids. CDR3 bases: TGTGCCAGCAGCCAAGATGGGAGCGGGTATAGCACAGATACGCAGTATTTT. Amino acid sequence: CASSQDGSGYSTDTQYF.

This clonotype came up a few times. The rearrangement links TRBV29-1 to TRBJ1-3, with D unclear. The CDR3 has 12 residues. Germline V CDR1 and CDR2: SQVTM, ANQGSEA. Trimming took off 6 bases at V and 4 bases at J, with 10 bases between the two ends. The CDR3 DNA reads as TGCAGCGTGGGGTCGGACGGAAACACCATATATTTT. Amino acid sequence: CSVGSDGNTIYF.

This clonotype was seen at least ten times. The rearrangement joins TRBV20-1 to TRBJ2-5, with 12 bases lining up with TRBD2. The CDR3 has 16 amino acids. Germline V gene data show CDR1 as DFQATT and CDR2 as SNEGSKA (reference sequence). Unmatched junction bases numbered 9, after V lost 4 bases and J lost 3 bases. The CDR3 sequence is CSATDLAGGMKETQYF. The CDR3 region has the DNA TGCAGTGCTACCGATCTAGCGGGAGGGATGAAAGAGACCCAGTACTTC.

The chain joins TRBV5-6 to TRBJ1-2; 7 bases match TRBD1. The CDR3 has 16 amino acids. Germline CDR1 reads SGHDT; CDR2 reads YYEEEE. V was clipped by 5 bases and J by 4 bases; unmatched bases: 14. The CDR3 sequence: CASSGDYGTAFYGYTF. The CDR3 DNA reads TGTGCCAGCAGTGGCGACTACGGGACAGCTTTCTATGGCTACACCTTC.

A few counts support this clonotype. The chain joins TRBV10-3 to TRBJ1-1; D not resolved. The CDR3 loop spans 13 amino acids. Germline lookup yields CDR1 ENHRY and CDR2 SYGVKD. Trimming removed 4 bases at V and 10 bases at J, with 16 bases between. CDR3: CAISVIQASGAFF. The DNA for the CDR3 is TGTGCCATCAGTGTAATCCAAGCGTCTGGAGCTTTCTTT.

The sample holds many counts of this clonotype. The CDR3 spells CASSLGQLKQETQYF. DNA of the CDR3: TGTGCCAGCAGCCTAGGACAGCTGAAACAAGAGACCCAGTACTTC. The chain uses TRBV2 and TRBJ2-5; possible D gene TRBD1, 6 bases. Trimming cost V 6 bases and J 2 bases, with 16 bases left between them. The germline gives CDR1 SNHLY, CDR2 FYNNEI. The CDR3 loop spans 15 amino acids. The full variable domain, with the rest looked up from reference TRBV2 and TRBJ2-5, is EPEVTQTPSHQVTQMGQEVILRCVPISNHLYFYWYRQILGQKVEFLVSFYNNEISEKSEIFDDQFSVERPDGSNFTLKIRSTKLEDSAMYFCASSLGQLKQETQYFGPGTRLLVL.

As regards this clonotype: The junction shows a germline mismatch at one end, possibly a read error. The CDR3 region has the DNA TGTGCCAGCAGTCGGGACGGAACCGGGGACCTGTTTTTT. It encodes CASSRDGTGDLFF. The chain links TRBV6-1 to TRBJ2-2, with D perhaps matching TRBD1 or TRBD2 (5 bases each). CDR3 size: 13 residues. In germline, CDR1 is MNHNS, CDR2 SASEGT.

The sample holds many counts of this clonotype. It is unclear where the CDR3 begins or ends on the DNA, so no DNA is shown, and the CDR3 is as TCRdb lists it. CDR3 protein: CATSRVGAGTVEYF. V and J are TRBV15 and TRBJ2-7; the D segment call TRBD1 is taken from the table without a DNA check. The CDR3 is 14 residues long, ends included. The germline gives CDR1 LNHNV, CDR2 YYDKDF (reference sequence).

This clonotype was picked up many times. The chain recombines TRBV7-3 with TRBJ1-1; 7 bases align to TRBD1. V lost 1 base, J lost 12 bases, and 8 bases stayed unmatched. The V gene's germline CDR1 is SGHTA and CDR2 FQGTGA. The CDR3 is 13 amino acids. The CDR3 is CASSLKQGLKTFF. The CDR3 DNA is TGTGCCAGCAGCTTAAAACAGGGGCTGAAAACTTTCTTT.

This clonotype was picked up many times. V and J are TRBV20-1 and TRBJ1-5; D possibly corresponds to TRBD1 (6 bases). CDR3 size: 14 residues. V lost 0 bases and J 6 bases, leaving 12 bases between the germline ends. Per germline, CDR1 DFQATT and CDR2 SNEGSKA (reference sequence). DNA for the CDR3: TGCAGTGCTAGAGAGGCAGGGGTTGGTCAGCCCCAGCATTTT. Translated: CSAREAGVGQPQHF.

For this clonotype: Its ends do not fully match the called genes, so a read error is possible. The V and J genes are TRBV2 and TRBJ1-6; no clear D. The CDR3 extends over 16 amino acids. CDR1 and CDR2 from the germline V gene are SNHLY and FYNNEI. CDR3 nucleotides: TGTGCCAGCAGAGAAGCCCACGGCTCCTATAATTCACCCCTCCACTTT. It codes for CASREAHGSYNSPLHF.

The sample holds many counts of this clonotype. The rearrangement uses TRBV7-8 and TRBJ2-7; 9 bases are a match to TRBD2. This CDR3 has 15 residues. J was trimmed by 5 bases and V by 9 bases; bases with no gene match: 14. Germline assignment: CDR1 SGHVS and CDR2 FQNEAQ. The CDR3 region has the DNA TGTGCCAGAACCCCCCTAGCGGGGCCCGGGGACGAGCAGTACTTC. This encodes CARTPLAGPGDEQYF.

This clonotype was detected ten times or more. The rearrangement uses TRBV12-3 or TRBV12-4 and TRBJ1-2; no clear D. Trimming left V 8 bases short and J 2 bases short, with 12 bases between. The CDR3 is 13 amino acids. The CDR3 sequence is CASSLGVNYGYTF. The CDR3 DNA is TGTGCCAGCTCCCTTGGAGTGAACTATGGCTACACCTTC.

The CDR3 DNA sequence: TGTGCCAGCAGGGAGGGACCGTCTAACTATGGCTACACCTTC. Amino acids: CASREGPSNYGYTF. V gene TRBV13 combines with J gene TRBJ1-2, with D possibly TRBD1 on 5 matching bases. This CDR3 region has 14 residues. Germline V gene data show CDR1 as PRHDT and CDR2 as FYEKMQ (reference sequence). V was trimmed by 6 bases and J by 0 bases, leaving 11 bases between them.

The chain has TRBV6-4 and TRBJ2-1, with 9 positions matching TRBD2. CDR3 size: 14 residues. Germline V lookup: CDR1 MRHNA, CDR2 SNTAGT. V dropped 5 bases and J dropped 8; count of bases not matched to a gene: 7. The CDR3 DNA reads TGTGCCAGCAGTACCATCCGGACTAGCGATGAGCAGTTCTTC. The encoded protein is CASSTIRTSDEQFF.

The V call is TRBV7-4, the J call TRBJ2-7, with D hard to call. The CDR3 is 13 amino acids. Germline lookup yields CDR1 SGHVT and CDR2 SQSDAQ. The V end was cut by 9 bases, the J end by 3 bases, with 15 bases between. The CDR3 here is CASSPARHYEQYF. CDR3 bases: TGTGCCAGTAGTCCTGCTAGACACTACGAGCAGTACTTC.

This clonotype was observed at least ten times. The chain combines TRBV7-3 with TRBJ2-1, with 12 bases matching TRBD2. This CDR3 region has 14 residues. Germline CDR1 reads SGHTA; CDR2 reads FQGTGA. V lost 8 bases to trimming and J lost 5 bases; unmatched junction nucleotides: 4. The CDR3 sequence is CASSTSGGNNEQFF. The CDR3 bases are TGTGCCAGCTCGACTAGCGGGGGAAACAATGAGCAGTTCTTC. The full variable domain, with the rest looked up from reference TRBV7-3 and TRBJ2-1, is GAGVSQTPSNKVTEKGKYVELRCDPISGHTALYWYRQSLGQGPEFLIYFQGTGAADDSGLPNDRFFAVRPEGSVSTLKIQRTERGDSAVYLCASSTSGGNNEQFFGPGTRLTVL.

Note on this clonotype: Its ends do not fully match the called genes, so a read error is possible. In nucleotides, the CDR3 is TGCAGTGCTAGTTACCGGACGGGCACAGACACGCAGTATTTT. The encoded protein is CSASYRTGTDTQYF. The chain is built from TRBV20-1 and TRBJ2-3; unclear D gene. Germline CDR1 reads DFQATT; CDR2 reads SNEGSKA (reference sequence). There are 14 residues in the CDR3.

The V gene is TRBV20-1, the J gene TRBJ1-5; unclear D gene. The length of the CDR3 is 13 residues. Germline CDR1 is DFQATT and CDR2 is SNEGSKA (reference sequence). The V end was cut by 3 bases, the J end by 5 bases, with 11 bases between. The CDR3 bases are TGCAGTGCTAGGCCAGATGGGGATCAGCCCCAGCATTTT. The encoded protein is CSARPDGDQPQHF.

The chain uses TRBV7-2 and TRBJ2-7; unclear D gene. Trimming shortened V by 5 bases and J by 6 bases, and 17 bases separated the two germline ends. Germline V lookup: CDR1 SGHTA, CDR2 FQGNSA. This CDR3 has 14 amino acids. CDR3 loop: CASSLDTGPFEQYF. CDR3 DNA sequence: TGTGCCAGCAGCCTCGACACTGGGCCATTCGAGCAGTACTTC.

As to this clonotype: It may be a read error: a sequence one base away is much more abundant. The chain is built from TRBV20-1 and TRBJ1-6; 9 bases map to TRBD1. From germline, CDR1 is DFQATT and CDR2 SNEGSKA (reference sequence). V lost 5 bases to trimming and J lost 0 bases; unmatched junction nucleotides: 5. This CDR3 comprises 16 residues. CDR3 coding DNA: TGCAGTGCTCAACGACAGGGGGGCTCCTATAATTCACCCCTCCACTTT. Translation: CSAQRQGGSYNSPLHF.

This clonotype was picked up many times. The chain is built from TRBV5-6 and TRBJ2-3; 14 positions match TRBD2. CDR3 length: 18 amino acids. Germline V gives CDR1 SGHDT, CDR2 YYEEEE. V trimming: 3 bases; J trimming: 0 bases; junction bases outside the gene matches: 6. CDR3 coding DNA: TGTGCCAGCAGCTACGGACTAGCGGGAGGATTTAGCACAGATACGCAGTATTTT. Protein product: CASSYGLAGGFSTDTQYF. The whole variable domain, filled in from reference TRBV5-6 and TRBJ2-3, reads DAGVTQSPTHLIKTRGQQVTLRCSPKSGHDTVSWYQQALGQGPQFIFQYYEEEERQRGNFPDRFSGHQFPNYSSELNVNALLLGDSALYLCASSYGLAGGFSTDTQYFGPGTRLTVL.

This clonotype showed up many times. This chain connects TRBV20-1 to TRBJ1-2; D may be TRBD1 (5 bases). This CDR3 comprises 15 residues. Germline-derived CDR1 and CDR2 are DFQATT and SNEGSKA (reference sequence). V lost 3 bases and J lost 4, with 18 bases in between. The CDR3 sequence: CSASRSRAEIYGYTF. The CDR3 nucleotides are TGCAGTGCTAGCAGGTCCAGGGCGGAAATCTATGGCTACACCTTC.

The gene calls are TRBV27 and TRBJ1-1; TRBD1 might be the D (5 bases). Germline V gene data show CDR1 as MNHEY and CDR2 as SMNVEV (reference sequence). V lost 5 bases and J 3 bases, leaving 13 bases between the germline ends. The CDR3 is 14 residues long. CDR3 sequence reads: CASSMIGGDTEAFF. CDR3 coding DNA: TGTGCCAGCAGTATGATCGGGGGAGACACTGAAGCTTTCTTT.

Remarks on this clonotype: Germline is not matched at one junction end, which may reflect a read error. The V call is TRBV9, the J call TRBJ2-3, with 8 nucleotides matching TRBD1. This CDR3 has 15 residues. The germline CDR1 and CDR2 sequences are SGDLS and YYNGEE. The CDR3 spells CAGSVHRGSADTQYF. The DNA of the CDR3 is TGTGCCGGCAGCGTACACAGGGGGAGTGCAGATACGCAGTATTTT.

The chain links TRBV4-1 to TRBJ2-5; TRBD2 aligns across 9 bases. Germline lookup yields CDR1 MGHRA and CDR2 YSYEKL. The CDR3 spans 15 residues. With 2 bases clipped from V and 3 bases from J, the junction kept 4 bases outside the gene matches. The CDR3 sequence is CASSQRGLAKETQYF. In DNA form, the CDR3 reads TGCGCCAGCAGCCAACGAGGACTAGCGAAAGAGACCCAGTACTTC.

In this sample, this clonotype turned up many times. In nucleotides, the CDR3 is TGTGCCAGCAGCCCCCGACAGGATTCCTACGAGCAGTACTTC. This translates into CASSPRQDSYEQYF. V is TRBV11-2 and J is TRBJ2-7; possible D gene TRBD1, 6 bases. The ends were cut back, 5 bases at V and 1 base at J, with 12 bases in the middle. CDR1 is SGHAT and CDR2 is FQNNGV in the germline V gene. The CDR3 contains 14 residues.